The clone carrying this TCR beta chain appeared many times. Its antigen is still unknown. This specimen belongs to a study of early T cells in non-severe SARS-CoV-2 infection. Study-wide context: Whole-blood bulk RNA, unsorted, was sequenced, and chains were unpaired. Overall study results and limits: VDJdb matching favored anti-spike CD8 responses, missing private and CD4 specificities.

V was pared by 4 bases and J by 2 bases, with 5 bases of the junction left unmatched. Germline CDR1 is SGHRS and CDR2 is YFSETQ. The CDR3 spans 16 residues. Individually, cDNA molecules had unique molecular identifiers attached to them. Each CDR3 protein gets one entry after TCRdb re-called the 5' RACE reads with MiXCR. The sample has roughly 54,000 distinct CDR3 sequences; about 7.7% are singletons. The sequenced sample was whole blood, obtained at baseline. This receptor was identified in an adult who was a healthcare worker with PCR-confirmed SARS-CoV-2 infection or an uninfected control (not recorded which). The chain carries TRBV5-1 and TRBJ2-3; 12 nucleotides match TRBD2. CDR3 coding DNA: TGCGCCAGCAGCCGGGGGACTAGCGGGCCCACAGATACGCAGTATTTT. This encodes CASSRGTSGPTDTQYF.